This T cell receptor (beta chain) was observed in a study of blood T cell repertoires in COVID-19. About the study: Spain, Italy and the United States supplied samples that represented acute and convalescent COVID-19. From T cells, B-cell-depleted T cells, or PBMCs came the material, which was cDNA or gDNA.

Looked up from germline, CDR1 is LNHDA and CDR2 is SQIVND (reference sequence). This CDR3 is 13 amino acids long. V lost 5 bases, J lost 0 bases, and 6 bases lay in between. Source study methods: From reference gene primer amplification, estimates of nucleated cell counts were derived. Using immunoSEQ multiplex PCR, the repertoire was profiled, and TCRdb retains in-frame clones only, with some absent. Clonal size and the V and J genes are those of that table, whereas D and trimming came from the DNA. The sample yields a few hundred thousand clones, more than 70% seen once. The chain is built from TRBV19 and TRBJ2-3; weak D call: TRBD1 (5 bases). The TCR was taken from a woman in her 50s with acute or convalescent COVID-19. The sample consisted of peripheral blood. CDR3 in amino acids: CASSWGSTDTQYF. The DNA for the CDR3 is TGTGCCAGTAGTTGGGGCAGCACAGATACGCAGTATTTT.